This TCR beta chain was sequenced during a study of identical twins. Carrying unique molecular identifiers, the cDNA also gained a universal primer site through template switching. TCRdb reprocessed the 5' RACE reads via MiXCR and lists one record per CDR3 protein. The sample holds about 660,000 distinct CDR3 sequences, 8.5% to 9.5% seen once. Unmatched junction bases numbered 6, after V lost 2 bases and J lost 2 bases. Germline lookup yields CDR1 SGHAT and CDR2 FQNNGV. This CDR3 contains 17 residues. On this clonotype itself: Its antigen is unknown.

Findings of the study overall: Fewer insertions characterized abundant cord blood beta clonotypes, whereas memory repertoires showed none.

The data also belong to a second study, concerning yellow fever vaccine responses in identical twins. From that report: Vaccine-induced T cell responses in twins were reportedly observed to appear partly convergent, partly personalized.

The sequencing sample was made of PBMCs. This TCR was sampled from a woman aged 18-29 years in good health. The rearrangement joins TRBV11-2 to TRBJ2-1; 10 nucleotides line up with TRBD1. CDR3 loop: CASSLLGTGVTYNEQFF. CDR3 in DNA: TGTGCCAGCAGCTTACTCGGGACAGGGGTGACCTACAATGAGCAGTTCTTC.